This T cell receptor beta chain was sequenced for a study of blood T cell repertoires in COVID-19. Study as a whole: Specimens from acute and convalescent COVID-19 originated in the United States, Italy and Spain. PBMCs, B-cell-depleted T cells, or T cells provided the cDNA or gDNA that made up the material.

The table came from immunoSEQ multiplex PCR; TCRdb's copy has only in-frame clones and leaves some out. The sample consists of under 200,000 clones, about 82% of them appearing once. CDR3 size: 15 residues. CDR1 SGHTA and CDR2 FQGNSA come from the germline V gene. The V and J ends lost 5 bases and 4 bases respectively, with 17 bases between them. Material: peripheral blood. The TCR sequence derives from a man in his 70s with active or convalescent COVID-19. This chain uses TRBV7-2 with TRBJ1-2, with D perhaps matching TRBD1 (5 bases). CDR3 nucleotide sequence: TGTGCCAGCAGCACCAGCCGGGGGGGTACCTATGGCTACACCTTC. Translation gives CASSTSRGGTYGYTF.